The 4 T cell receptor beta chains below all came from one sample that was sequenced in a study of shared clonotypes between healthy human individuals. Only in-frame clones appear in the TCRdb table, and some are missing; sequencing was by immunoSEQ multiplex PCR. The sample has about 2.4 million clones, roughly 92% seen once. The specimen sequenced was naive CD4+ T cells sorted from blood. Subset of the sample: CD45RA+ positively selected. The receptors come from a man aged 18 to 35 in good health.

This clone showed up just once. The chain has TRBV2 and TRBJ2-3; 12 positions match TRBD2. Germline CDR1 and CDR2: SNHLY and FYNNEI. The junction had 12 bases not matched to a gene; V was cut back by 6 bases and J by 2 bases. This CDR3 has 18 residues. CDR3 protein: CASSWTSGTRSFTDTQYF. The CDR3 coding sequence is TGTGCCAGCAGCTGGACTAGCGGGACCCGGTCTTTCACAGATACGCAGTATTTT. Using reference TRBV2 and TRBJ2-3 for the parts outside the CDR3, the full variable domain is EPEVTQTPSHQVTQMGQEVILRCVPISNHLYFYWYRQILGQKVEFLVSFYNNEISEKSEIFDDQFSVERPDGSNFTLKIRSTKLEDSAMYFCASSWTSGTRSFTDTQYFGPGTRLTVL.

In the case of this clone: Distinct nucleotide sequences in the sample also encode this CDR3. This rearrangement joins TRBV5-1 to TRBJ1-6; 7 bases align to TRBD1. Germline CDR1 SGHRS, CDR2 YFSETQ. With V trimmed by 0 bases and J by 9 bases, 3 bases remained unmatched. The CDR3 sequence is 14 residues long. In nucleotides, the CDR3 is TGCGCCAGCAGCTTGGGGGACAGAGGTTCACCCCTCCACTTT. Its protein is CASSLGDRGSPLHF.

CDR3 residues: CASSRGPATSGGRDTQYF. The CDR3 DNA reads TGTGCCAGCAGTCGAGGCCCAGCGACTAGCGGGGGAAGAGATACGCAGTATTTT. This chain joins TRBV9 and TRBJ2-3; 12 positions agree with TRBD2. The V gene's germline CDR1 is SGDLS and CDR2 YYNGEE. Losses at the gene ends were 5 bases for V and 5 bases for J; bases not matched to a gene: 15. The CDR3 covers 18 residues.

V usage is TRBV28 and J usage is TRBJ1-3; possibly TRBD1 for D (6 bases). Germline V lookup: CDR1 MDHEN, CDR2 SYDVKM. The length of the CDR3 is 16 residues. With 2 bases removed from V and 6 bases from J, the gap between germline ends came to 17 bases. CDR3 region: CASSLMWGGGPNTIYF. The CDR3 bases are TGTGCCAGCAGTTTAATGTGGGGTGGGGGCCCAAACACCATATATTTT. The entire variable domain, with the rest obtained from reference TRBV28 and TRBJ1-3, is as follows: DVKVTQSSRYLVKRTGEKVFLECVQDMDHENMFWYRQDPGLGLRLIYFSYDVKMKEKGDIPEGYSVSREKKERFSLILESASTNQTSMYLCASSLMWGGGPNTIYFGEGSWLTVV.